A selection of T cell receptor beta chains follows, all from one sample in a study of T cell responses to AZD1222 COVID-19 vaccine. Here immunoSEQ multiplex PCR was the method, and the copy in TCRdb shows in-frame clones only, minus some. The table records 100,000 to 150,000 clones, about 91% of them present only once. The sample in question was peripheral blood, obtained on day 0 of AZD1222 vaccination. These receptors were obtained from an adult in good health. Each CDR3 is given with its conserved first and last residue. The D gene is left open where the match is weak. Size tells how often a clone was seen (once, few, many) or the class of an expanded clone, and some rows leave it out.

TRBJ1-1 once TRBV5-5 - TGTGCCAGCAGCAGCTCGGGGGGCGCGGCTGAAGCTTTCTTT CASSSSGGAAEAFF
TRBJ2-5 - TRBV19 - TGTGCCAGTAGTATAGGCGGCCCAGTAGAGACCCAGTACTTC CASSIGGPVETQYF
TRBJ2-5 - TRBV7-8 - TGTGCCAGCAGCAGCCCGTCCCCAGGGCTAGAAGAGACCCAGTACTTC CASSSPSPGLEETQYF
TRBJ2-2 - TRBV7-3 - TGTGCCAGCAGCCCTCGTGGCACACACACCGGGGAGCTGTTTTTT CASSPRGTHTGELFF
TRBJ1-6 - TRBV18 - TGTGCCAGCTCACCACCGGGAATCTCCCATAATTCACCCCTCCACTTT CASSPPGISHNSPLHF
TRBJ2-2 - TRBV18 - TGTGCCAGCTCACCAGGGGGCGCGAACACCGGGGAGCTGTTTTTT CASSPGGANTGELFF
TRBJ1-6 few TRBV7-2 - TGTGCCAGCAGCTTGAGTTCACCCCTCCACTTT CASSLSSPLHF
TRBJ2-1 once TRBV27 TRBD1 TGTGCCAGCAGCAATACACAGGGGATAAGCTACAATGAGCAGTTCTTC CASSNTQGISYNEQFF
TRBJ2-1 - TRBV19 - TGTGCCAGTAGTCTGGGTCCGGGGGCCTTCAACAATGAGCAGTTCTTC CASSLGPGAFNNEQFF
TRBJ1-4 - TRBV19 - TGTGCCAGTAGTATAGGAAACGGCCCAACTAATGAAAAACTGTTTTTT CASSIGNGPTNEKLFF
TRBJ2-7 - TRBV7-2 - TGTGCCAGCAGCTCCCGCGGTTCTTACGAGCAGTACTTC CASSSRGSYEQYF
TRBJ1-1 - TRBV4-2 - TGTGCCAGCAGCCAAGATTACGGGACACCTTATTTAAACACTGAAGCTTTCTTT CASSQDYGTPYLNTEAFF
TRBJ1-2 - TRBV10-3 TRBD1 TGTGCCATCAGTGAGTCAGGGGGCGCGGCCTATGGCTACACCTTC CAISESGGAAYGYTF
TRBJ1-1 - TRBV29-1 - TGCAGCGTTGAAAGACGCCTGAACACTGAAGCTTTCTTT CSVERRLNTEAFF
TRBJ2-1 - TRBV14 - TGTGCCAGCAGCCGACCTAAATCCGGGGTCTACAATGAGCAGTTCTTC CASSRPKSGVYNEQFF
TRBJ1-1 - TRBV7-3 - TGTGCCAGCTCCGAGGGGACGGTGAACACTGAAGCTTTCTTT CASSEGTVNTEAFF
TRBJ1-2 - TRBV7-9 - TGTGCCAGCAGCCCGACAAAAGGACCCCAAAATGGCTACACCTTC CASSPTKGPQNGYTF
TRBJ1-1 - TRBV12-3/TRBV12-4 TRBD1 TGTGCCAGCAGTGTTGGGACAGCCCGTGAGGCTTTCTTT CASSVGTAREAFF
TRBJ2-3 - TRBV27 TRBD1 TGTGCCAGCAACAGGGGGCTGGCAGATACGCAGTATTTT CASNRGLADTQYF
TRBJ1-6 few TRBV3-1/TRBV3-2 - TGTGCCAGCAGCCAAGGTACCAGGGCGAATTCACCCCTCCACTTT CASSQGTRANSPLHF
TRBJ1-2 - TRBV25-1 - TGTGCCAGCAGCCCGGGACAAGGGATCTATGGCTACACCTTC CASSPGQGIYGYTF
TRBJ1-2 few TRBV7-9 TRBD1 TGTGCCAGCAGCTTAGAGGGGGCGAATGGCTACACCTTC CASSLEGANGYTF
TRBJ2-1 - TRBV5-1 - TGCGCCAGCAGCCAGGACAGTTCCACCTACAATGAGCAGTTCTTC CASSQDSSTYNEQFF
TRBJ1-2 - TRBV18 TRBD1 TGTGCCAGCTCCCAGGGACAGGGAGGTTCGAGCTACACCTTC CASSQGQGGSSYTF
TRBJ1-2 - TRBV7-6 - TGTGCCAGCAGCTTAGCGGCAGCCCCCAATAACCCTAGCTATGGCTACACCTTC CASSLAAAPNNPSYGYTF
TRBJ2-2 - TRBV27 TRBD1 TGTGCCAGCAGTCTCCGGACAGGGGGCATCACCGGGGAGCTGTTTTTT CASSLRTGGITGELFF
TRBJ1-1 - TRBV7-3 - TGTGCCAGCAGCGAGGACCTGGAGAACACTGAAGCTTTCTTT CASSEDLENTEAFF